This entry lists 7 T cell receptor beta chains sequenced from one sample in a study of blood T cell repertoires in COVID-19. Profiled with immunoSEQ multiplex PCR; TCRdb holds only in-frame clones, not every one. The repertoire holds under 450,000 clones, with roughly 90% as singletons. What was sequenced was PBMCs or T cells enriched from blood (not recorded which). These receptors originate from a woman in her 30s who had recovered from COVID-19.

The chain has TRBV28 and TRBJ2-6, with a tentative D call TRBD1 (6 bases). The length of the CDR3 is 16 residues. Trimming shortened V by 6 bases and J by 0 bases, and 12 bases separated the two germline ends. Germline lookup yields CDR1 MDHEN and CDR2 SYDVKM. CDR3 in DNA: TGTGCCAGCAGGGCGACAGGCGGCTCTGGGGCCAACGTCCTGACTTTC. Translating gives CASRATGGSGANVLTF. Using reference TRBV28 and TRBJ2-6 for the parts outside the CDR3, the full variable domain is DVKVTQSSRYLVKRTGEKVFLECVQDMDHENMFWYRQDPGLGLRLIYFSYDVKMKEKGDIPEGYSVSREKKERFSLILESASTNQTSMYLCASRATGGSGANVLTFGAGSRLTVL.

The J gene is TRBJ1-5, the V gene TRBV6-1, with 8 bases aligning to TRBD1. V lost 4 bases and J lost 2; bases outside the gene matches: 10. The CDR3 length is 17 residues. CDR1 is MNHNS, CDR2 SASEGT, per germline. The CDR3 DNA reads as TGTGCCAGCAGTGCAGGGACAGGTTGGATTGGCAATCAGCCCCAGCATTTT. As protein: CASSAGTGWIGNQPQHF.

The chain employs TRBV3-1 (or the pseudogene TRBV3-2) and TRBJ2-2; no firm D call. With 0 bases removed from V and 7 bases from J, the gap between germline ends came to 6 bases. The germline V gene has CDR1 LGHDT and CDR2 YNNKEL (reference sequence). This CDR3 has 13 amino acids. CDR3 sequence (DNA): TGTGCCAGCAGCCAAGAAAAACTCGGGGAGCTGTTTTTT. Residues: CASSQEKLGELFF.

This rearrangement joins TRBV4-1 to TRBJ1-2; 9 positions match TRBD1. Trimming at V came to 4 bases and at J to 7 bases, leaving 10 bases not matched to a gene. This CDR3 region has 15 residues. Germline CDR1 is MGHRA and CDR2 is YSYEKL. The CDR3 coding sequence is TGCGCCAGCAGCCCTCTTCCGACAGGGGGTAGTGGCTACACCTTC. Its protein is CASSPLPTGGSGYTF.

The chain joins TRBV5-1 to TRBJ1-1, with TRBD1 matching over 7 bases. Germline V lookup: CDR1 SGHRS, CDR2 YFSETQ. V lost 4 bases, J lost 4 bases, and 4 bases stayed unmatched. The CDR3 spans 13 residues. CDR3 coding DNA: TGCGCCAGCAGCCACAGGGGAGCCACTGAAGCTTTCTTT. It is translated as CASSHRGATEAFF.

Here the CDR3 reads CASIGSGNTIYF. The CDR3 coding sequence is TGTGCCAGTATCGGCTCTGGAAACACCATATATTTT. This chain uses TRBV6-5 with TRBJ1-3; D not certain. The CDR3 runs 12 residues. V lost 9 bases and J 0 bases, leaving 6 bases between the germline ends. Germline V gene sequence: CDR1 MNHEY, CDR2 SVGAGI.

The rearrangement uses TRBV19 and TRBJ2-7, with TRBD2 matching 8 bases. CDR1 and CDR2 from the germline V gene are LNHDA and SQIVND (reference sequence). The J segment lost 3 bases and the V segment lost 6 bases, leaving 7 bases of the junction unmatched. This CDR3 is 14 amino acids long. The CDR3, as DNA: TGTGCCAGTAGCGCGGGGACTAGTGTCTACGAGCAGTACTTC. It specifies CASSAGTSVYEQYF. The full variable domain, with the rest looked up from reference TRBV19 and TRBJ2-7, is DGGITQSPKYLFRKEGQNVTLSCEQNLNHDAMYWYRQDPGQGLRLIYYSQIVNDFQKGDIAEGYSVSREKKESFPLTVTSAQKNPTAFYLCASSAGTSVYEQYFGPGTRLTVT.